The 31 T cell receptor beta chains reported below all come from one sample, sequenced in a study of T cells in Graves' hyperthyroidism and ophthalmopathy. Researchers took RNA transcripts and amplified the TCR beta CDR3 regions from them. TCR CDR3 underwent first-round RT-PCR with the HTBI primer set. MiXCR was run by TCRdb on the multiplex PCR reads, yielding one entry per CDR3 protein. The data show approximately 330,000 distinct CDR3 sequences, with around 15% seen just once and 34% held by the top ten. The material sequenced was blood. The receptor set was obtained from a woman aged 40 to 50 with Graves' ophthalmopathy.

The rearrangement links TRBV12-3 or TRBV12-4 to TRBJ2-2; 9 bases fit TRBD1. Losses at the gene ends were 3 bases for V and 5 bases for J; bases not matched to a gene: 4. This CDR3 spans 15 amino acids. CDR3: CASSFDRGVTGELFF. CDR3 in DNA: TGTGCCAGCAGTTTCGACAGGGGGGTGACCGGGGAGCTGTTTTTT.

Of note for this clonotype: Its ends do not fully match the called genes, so a read error is possible. V and J are TRBV12-3 or TRBV12-4 and TRBJ1-1; D remains unclear. The CDR3 has 13 residues. The CDR3 nucleotides read TGTGACAGCAGACTAGGACTGAACACTGAAGCTTTCTTT. The encoded protein is CDSRLGLNTEAFF.

The chain carries TRBV19 and TRBJ2-1, with D possibly matching TRBD2 (6 bases). Germline V gene sequence: CDR1 LNHDA, CDR2 SQIVND (reference sequence). The CDR3 consists of 11 residues. Trimming took 8 bases from V and 8 from J, leaving 10 bases between them. Written as DNA, the CDR3 is TGTGCCAGTTCTGGGGACTATGAGCAGTTCTTC. Translating it yields CASSGDYEQFF. Filled out from reference TRBV19 and TRBJ2-1, the complete variable domain reads DGGITQSPKYLFRKEGQNVTLSCEQNLNHDAMYWYRQDPGQGLRLIYYSQIVNDFQKGDIAEGYSVSREKKESFPLTVTSAQKNPTAFYLCASSGDYEQFFGPGTRLTVL.

This chain joins TRBV28 and TRBJ2-6; D gene unclear. CDR3 size: 15 residues. Germline-derived CDR1 and CDR2 are MDHEN and SYDVKM. V lost 4 bases and J lost 1, with 8 bases in between. In DNA, the CDR3 is TGTGCCAGCAGTTCTCAGGCTTCTGGGGCCAACGTCCTGACTTTC. Protein sequence: CASSSQASGANVLTF.

This clonotype was recorded many times. The chain is built from TRBV7-8 and TRBJ1-3; 8 positions agree with TRBD1. This CDR3 region has 14 residues. Trimming took 5 bases from V and 4 from J; bases not matched to a gene: 4. The germline V gene encodes CDR1 SGHVS and CDR2 FQNEAQ. For the CDR3, the DNA is TGTGCCAGCAGCCCAGGGGGCTTCGGAAACACCATATATTTT. Translated, it gives CASSPGGFGNTIYF.

CDR3 region: CASSGSLEETQYF. In DNA form, the CDR3 reads TGTGCCAGTTCTGGCTCCCTCGAAGAGACCCAGTACTTC. The rearrangement uses TRBV19 and TRBJ2-5; no reliable D call. The CDR3 has 13 amino acids. Trimming shortened V by 8 bases and J by 3 bases, and 13 bases separated the two germline ends. CDR1 and CDR2 from the germline V gene are LNHDA and SQIVND (reference sequence).

Note on this clonotype: At one end, the junction sequence differs from germline, possibly due to a read error. The chain employs TRBV15 and TRBJ1-4, with D tentatively TRBD1 (5 bases). Germline V gene data show CDR1 as LNHNV and CDR2 as YYDKDF (reference sequence). The CDR3 totals 15 residues. The CDR3 DNA sequence: TGTGCCACCAGCAGAGATTTGGGGGAGAATGAAAAACCGTTTTTT. Its protein is CATSRDLGENEKPFF.

This clonotype was counted many times. The V and J genes are TRBV12-3 or TRBV12-4 and TRBJ1-5; the D gene is possibly TRBD1 (5 bases). The CDR3 is 13 residues long. Trimming cost V 5 bases and J 5 bases, with 10 bases left between them. DNA of the CDR3: TGTGCCAGCAGTGTGGGACGATATCAGCCCCAGCATTTT. It translates to CASSVGRYQPQHF.

V is TRBV5-4 and J is TRBJ1-1; D may be TRBD1 (5 bases). The ends were cut back, 0 bases at V and 3 bases at J, with 12 bases in the middle. Germline CDR1 is SGHNT and CDR2 is YYREEE (reference sequence). The CDR3 covers 15 residues. In DNA form, the CDR3 reads TGTGCCAGCAGCTTGGTCACAGGTGCACACACTGAAGCTTTCTTT. It codes for CASSLVTGAHTEAFF.

Many counts were recorded for this clonotype. The chain uses TRBV6-1 and TRBJ2-1, with D maybe TRBD2 (5 bases). The CDR3 has 15 amino acids. V was clipped by 6 bases and J by 3 bases, with 15 bases between them. Germline CDR1 and CDR2: MNHNS and SASEGT. The chain's CDR3 is CASRPDFFDYNEQFF. The CDR3 DNA follows: TGTGCCAGCAGGCCGGACTTTTTTGACTACAATGAGCAGTTCTTC.

As to this clonotype: Since a much larger clone is just one base distant, this may be a read error. V gene TRBV19 combines with J gene TRBJ1-1; no clear D. Trimming removed 6 bases at V and 7 bases at J, with 15 bases between. This CDR3 is 13 amino acids long. Germline values: CDR1 LNHDA, CDR2 SQIVND (reference sequence). The CDR3 DNA reads as TGTGCCAGTAGGACGATACAGCCCCTTGAAGCTTTCTTT. Its protein is CASRTIQPLEAFF.

This clonotype was seen a handful of times. The chain carries TRBV20-1 and TRBJ2-7; 11 bases fit TRBD2. Germline V gene lookup returns CDR1 DFQATT and CDR2 SNEGSKA (reference sequence). The CDR3 has 15 residues. J lost 0 bases, V lost 6 bases, and 7 bases had no gene match. CDR3 region: CSALRTSGSSYEQYF. As DNA, the CDR3 is TGCAGTGCCCTGCGGACTAGCGGGTCCTCCTACGAGCAGTACTTC.

This clonotype was found many times. The rearrangement joins TRBV10-1 to TRBJ1-5; D unresolved. This CDR3 contains 15 residues. Per germline, CDR1 WNHNN and CDR2 SYGVQD (reference sequence). V gave up 9 bases and J gave up 7 bases, with 22 bases separating them. The CDR3 reads CARPKGSDQGQPQHF. The CDR3 DNA reads as TGCGCCAGGCCCAAGGGCAGCGATCAAGGCCAGCCCCAGCATTTT.

In nucleotides, the CDR3 is TGCAGCGTTGGAAGGGGACAGGGAGATTCTGGCTACACCTTC. It is translated as CSVGRGQGDSGYTF. The chain is built from TRBV29-1 and TRBJ1-2, with 9 bases lining up with TRBD1. The CDR3 consists of 14 residues. Germline V CDR1 and CDR2: SQVTM, ANQGSEA. With 4 bases clipped from V and 7 bases from J, the junction kept 10 bases outside the gene matches.

This clonotype was detected ten times or more. This chain joins TRBV7-6 and TRBJ2-7; 8 bases align to TRBD1. Trimming took 0 bases from V and 5 from J; bases not matched to a gene: 6. The CDR3 length is 15 residues. CDR1 is SGHVS, CDR2 FNYEAQ, per germline. The CDR3 here is CASSLAHQGANEQYF. The CDR3 region has the DNA TGTGCCAGCAGCTTAGCACATCAGGGGGCCAACGAGCAGTACTTC.

This rearrangement joins TRBV6-5 to TRBJ1-5; D unresolved. The V end lost 0 bases, the J end lost 1 base, and 16 bases lay between the germline ends. The CDR3 is 18 residues long. CDR1 MNHEY and CDR2 SVGAGI come from the germline V gene. CDR3 bases: TGTGCCAGCAGTTACTCATTGTCATCGACGGGGAGCAATCAGCCCCAGCATTTT. Encoded protein: CASSYSLSSTGSNQPQHF.

This clonotype has at least ten counts. The genes are TRBV6-1 and TRBJ1-1; a weak D match, TRBD1 (6 bases). CDR1 and CDR2 from the germline V gene are MNHNS and SASEGT. With 5 bases removed from V and 1 base from J, the gap between germline ends came to 14 bases. The CDR3 has 15 residues. CDR3 coding DNA: TGTGCCAGCAGTTATTGGGGACATCCGAACACTGAAGCTTTCTTT. The encoded protein is CASSYWGHPNTEAFF.

This clonotype was observed many times. The rearrangement links TRBV6-1 to TRBJ1-3, with 7 bases identical to TRBD1. CDR1 MNHNS and CDR2 SASEGT come from the germline V gene. The CDR3 covers 15 residues. With 6 bases clipped from V and 8 bases from J, the junction kept 13 bases outside the gene matches. CDR3 region: CASSPGQAKKDTIYF. The CDR3 DNA is TGTGCCAGCAGCCCCGGACAGGCGAAAAAGGACACCATATATTTT.

V gene TRBV20-1 combines with J gene TRBJ1-2; D is unresolved. The CDR3 is made up of 14 amino acids. Germline V gives CDR1 DFQATT, CDR2 SNEGSKA (reference sequence). V gave up 0 bases and J gave up 0 bases, with 8 bases separating them. CDR3 DNA: TGCAGTGCTAGAGAATACTATTCTAACTATGGCTACACCTTC. This translates into CSAREYYSNYGYTF.

Ten or more counts support this clonotype. This chain links TRBV7-8 with TRBJ1-2; D ambiguous. Germline V gene sequence: CDR1 SGHVS, CDR2 FQNEAQ. V lost 2 bases to trimming and J lost 1 base, with 14 bases between them. The CDR3 length is 16 residues. The CDR3: CASSLLRSALNYGYTF. The CDR3, as DNA: TGTGCCAGCAGCTTATTGAGATCGGCACTTAACTATGGCTACACCTTC.

This chain links TRBV5-1 with TRBJ1-4; 9 nucleotides match TRBD1. The CDR3 sequence is 15 residues long. V lost 4 bases, J lost 5 bases, and 6 bases stayed unmatched. The V gene's germline CDR1 is SGHRS and CDR2 YFSETQ. In DNA form, the CDR3 reads TGCGCCAGCAGCATCCTACAGGGGGCGAATGAAAAACTGTTTTTT. It encodes CASSILQGANEKLFF.

This clonotype was seen at least ten times. J is TRBJ2-7 and V is TRBV6-1; TRBD1 agrees at 7 bases. The length of the CDR3 is 14 residues. V trimming: 6 bases; J trimming: 4 bases; junction bases outside the gene matches: 9. Germline V gene data show CDR1 as MNHNS and CDR2 as SASEGT. CDR3 region: CASSPGTASYEQYF. In DNA, the CDR3 is TGTGCCAGCAGCCCCGGGACAGCAAGTTACGAGCAGTACTTC.

With regard to this clonotype: This may be a read error: a much more frequent sequence differs by one nucleotide. The chain carries TRBV15 and TRBJ2-7; the match to TRBD2 covers 7 bases. The CDR3 has 14 residues. V was clipped by 0 bases and J by 8 bases; unmatched bases: 7. Germline V gene lookup returns CDR1 LNHNV and CDR2 YYDKDF (reference sequence). CDR3 bases: TGTGCCACCAGCAGAGAAGGCGGGGGAGGAAAGCAGTACTTC. Amino acids: CATSREGGGGKQYF.

The gene calls are TRBV5-8 and TRBJ1-6, with D maybe TRBD1 (6 bases). The CDR3 consists of 15 residues. V gave up 4 bases and J gave up 10 bases, with 18 bases separating them. Germline V gives CDR1 SGHTS, CDR2 YDEGEE. The CDR3 DNA follows: TGTGCCAGCAGCCGAACCGGCAGGGGAGCATCACCCCTCCACTTT. This gives the protein CASSRTGRGASPLHF.

This clonotype was seen many times. This chain connects TRBV28 to TRBJ2-1; 10 bases match TRBD2. V lost 4 bases and J lost 3; bases outside the gene matches: 6. Germline CDR1 and CDR2: MDHEN and SYDVKM. The CDR3 is 16 amino acids. The CDR3 DNA reads TGTGCCAGCAGTTCTCCAGCGGGAGGGCGCTACAATGAGCAGTTCTTC. It codes for CASSSPAGGRYNEQFF.

At least ten counts were recorded for this clonotype. The CDR3 sequence is CASSPPTGTNTEAFF. DNA of the CDR3: TGTGCCAGCAGCCCTCCGACAGGAACGAACACTGAAGCTTTCTTT. This rearrangement joins TRBV5-8 to TRBJ1-1; perhaps TRBD1 as D (6 bases). Deletions cut 4 bases from V and 1 base from J, with 14 bases between. The CDR3 is 15 residues long. Germline CDR1 is SGHTS and CDR2 is YDEGEE.

The sample holds many counts of this clonotype. The chain has TRBV28 and TRBJ2-5, with D perhaps matching TRBD1 or TRBD2 (5 bases each). The CDR3 sequence is 14 residues long. Germline values: CDR1 MDHEN, CDR2 SYDVKM. V was clipped by 6 bases and J by 7 bases, with 18 bases between them. CDR3 nucleotide sequence: TGTGCCAGCAGGCGGACGGGGCCCAGGGTGACCCAGTACTTC. It encodes CASRRTGPRVTQYF.

This sequence joins TRBV18 and TRBJ2-3; D is possibly TRBD2 (5 bases). Germline values: CDR1 KGHSH, CDR2 LQKENI. The V end lost 3 bases, the J end lost 2 bases, and 15 bases lay between the germline ends. The CDR3 has 16 amino acids. The CDR3 DNA reads as TGTGCCAGCTCACCTACGCCCAGCGGCCACACAGATACGCAGTATTTT. Translation: CASSPTPSGHTDTQYF.

There are a few counts of this clonotype. This chain uses TRBV30 with TRBJ1-1, with D perhaps matching TRBD1 (5 bases). The CDR3 has 13 residues. V was cut by 2 bases and J by 4 bases, with 11 bases left in between. The germline V gene encodes CDR1 GTSNPN and CDR2 SVGIG (reference sequence). DNA for the CDR3: TGTGCCTGGAGTACAGGATTGAGCACTGAAGCTTTCTTT. Translated: CAWSTGLSTEAFF.

This clonotype was seen many times. This chain links TRBV20-1 with TRBJ2-1, with TRBD2 matching over 13 bases. Germline CDR1 is DFQATT and CDR2 is SNEGSKA (reference sequence). V shed 6 bases and J 1 base; nucleotides not matched to a gene: 6. This CDR3 has 16 amino acids. The chain's CDR3 is CSAVPGLAGSYNEQFF. As DNA, the CDR3 is TGCAGTGCCGTGCCGGGACTAGCGGGATCCTACAATGAGCAGTTCTTC.

This clonotype has more than one count but fewer than ten. This could be a read error, since a much larger clone is one nucleotide away. Since no conserved phenylalanine or tryptophan closes the CDR3, a read error is the likely cause. The rearrangement uses TRBV5-1 and TRBJ1-1; 7 nucleotides align to TRBD1. The V gene's germline CDR1 is SGHRS and CDR2 YFSETQ. The length of the CDR3 is 13 residues. V gave up 0 bases and J gave up 7 bases; unmatched junction bases: 3. As DNA, the CDR3 is TGCGCCAGCAGCTTGGGGGACAGTAGTGAAGCTTTCCTT. It translates to CASSLGDSSEAFL.